The clone carrying this T cell receptor (beta chain) showed up just a few times. Antigen unknown. This specimen belongs to a study of cytomegalovirus exposure and HLA in healthy donors. As for the study in general: From 150 million to 200 million T cells, an earlier analysis saw 100 million to 140 million unique TCR beta sequences. As released early, the data held roughly 85 million unique TCRs from HLA-typed donors.

The PCR used 60 Vbeta and 13 Jbeta primers. Clones were read by immunoSEQ multiplex PCR, and TCRdb kept only the in-frame ones, dropping some. The table has about 120,000 clones, about two thirds seen once; the top ten hold about 7.9%. Germline V CDR1 and CDR2: SEHNR, FQNEAQ (reference sequence). The CDR3 is made up of 14 amino acids. Trimming took 5 bases from V and 7 from J, leaving 14 bases between them. Study-wide findings and caveats: According to a later analysis, most TCR beta chains associated with CMV appeared HLA-restricted.

Donors were nominally healthy when sampled, though unrecorded immune exposures were likely. This chain joins TRBV7-9 and TRBJ2-2; the D gene is possibly TRBD1 (5 bases). The TCR was taken from a woman in her forties in good health and CMV-seropositive. What was sequenced was PBMCs. CDR3 loop: CASSLERRGGELFF. The DNA of the CDR3 is TGTGCCAGCAGCCTAGAGCGTAGGGGCGGGGAGCTGTTTTTT.